These 11 T cell receptor beta chains share one sample of origin, sequenced in a study of monozygotic twins with inflammatory bowel disease. With the 5' RACE reads reprocessed, TCRdb shows one record per CDR3 protein and no DNA. The repertoire shows around 99,000 distinct CDR3 sequences; the top ten hold 12%. The specimen sequenced was blood. The receptors shown here come from a human donor with ulcerative colitis or Crohn's disease, or a healthy co-twin of an affected twin (not recorded which).

The chain links TRBV5-1 to TRBJ1-1; the D gene TCRdb calls, TRBD1, cannot be checked with no DNA. CDR1 is SGHRS, CDR2 YFSETQ, per germline. The CDR3 is made up of 15 amino acids. The CDR3: CASRDIQGMNTEAFF.

The genes are TRBV7-2 and TRBJ1-5. The CDR3 totals 12 residues. In germline, CDR1 is SGHTA, CDR2 FQGNSA. This CDR3 reads CASSISNQPQHF.

The J gene is TRBJ2-2, the V gene TRBV29-1; TCRdb outputs TRBD2, but without DNA this stays unchecked. This CDR3 spans 14 amino acids. Germline lookup yields CDR1 SQVTM and CDR2 ANQGSEA. The CDR3 region is CSVTSGVGAGELFF.

This chain uses TRBV4-2 with TRBJ2-1; the D call of TRBD2 rests on TCRdb alone, since no DNA is present to check it. The CDR3 sequence is 15 residues long. CDR1 is LGHNA and CDR2 is YNFKEQ in the germline V gene. The CDR3 protein is CASSLGTTSYNEQFF.

This chain links TRBV5-1 with TRBJ2-1; absent DNA, TCRdb's TRBD1 call cannot be checked. The CDR3 sequence is 20 residues long. Germline CDR1 is SGHRS and CDR2 is YFSETQ. CDR3 region: CASSLGPLGGQISSYNEQFF.

This chain links TRBV11-1 with TRBJ2-5; the TRBD2 assignment by TCRdb is unverifiable without DNA. CDR1 SGHAT and CDR2 FQDESV come from the germline V gene (reference sequence). The CDR3 sequence is 15 residues long. CDR3 protein: CASSFRLAGGETQYF.

The J gene is TRBJ2-7, the V gene TRBV7-9; no DNA is available, so the TRBD1 call from TCRdb remains unchecked. The CDR3 length is 13 residues. Germline CDR1 reads SEHNR; CDR2 reads FQNEAQ (reference sequence). CDR3 sequence reads: CASSPRGNYEQYF.

The CDR3 protein is CASSPDRGDSPLHF. V usage is TRBV18 and J usage is TRBJ1-6; no DNA is available, so the TRBD1 call from TCRdb remains unchecked. The CDR3 totals 14 residues. Germline V gives CDR1 KGHSH, CDR2 LQKENI.

The chain employs TRBV2 and TRBJ2-1. The CDR3 loop spans 15 amino acids. Germline CDR1 and CDR2: SNHLY and FYNNEI. The CDR3 loop is CASSEELRSYNEQFF.

This CDR3 is CASSWTSGTEEQYF. This chain connects TRBV7-6 to TRBJ2-7; the TCRdb D gene call, TRBD2, has no DNA to confirm it. Germline V lookup: CDR1 SGHVS, CDR2 FNYEAQ. CDR3 length equals 14 residues.

The chain couples TRBV5-1 to TRBJ1-6. Germline V gene sequence: CDR1 SGHRS, CDR2 YFSETQ. The CDR3 has 16 residues. The chain's CDR3 is CASSLAVGAYNSPLHF.